This T cell receptor beta chain is from a study of radiotherapy plus CTLA-4 blockade in lung cancer (dated by TCRdb to between 2018 and 2020). For the study in its entirety: Among the enrolled patients, about 19% had an objective response, and roughly 30% reached disease control.

The library was built by means of the immunoSEQ multiplex PCR assay. The source is immuneACCESS, and TCRdb retained only in-frame sequences with V and J called. Part of the clones is not carried over; for the studies checked, unresolved V genes explain less than half of this, and the remainder is unexplained. In this sample the table shows 120,000 or so clones, about 90% of which occur a single time. The top ten clones comprise approximately 7% of the sample. In this study, focal radiation therapy paired with CTLA-4 blockade (ipilimumab) was tested in patients who had chemo-refractory metastatic non-small-cell lung cancer. The study at large found these results: The strongest predictors of response were reported to be early dynamic shifts in blood T cell clones along with a rise in serum interferon-beta following radiation. After treatment with radiotherapy and ipilimumab, TCR clones that originated in tumors expanded in peripheral blood.

With respect to this clone: It lacks a known antigen. No base qualities exist here, and no much larger clone lies one base off it.

The TCR comes from a human donor with non-small cell lung cancer that progressed on radiotherapy plus ipilimumab. This specimen consisted of peripheral blood, obtained from a patient treated with radiotherapy plus ipilimumab.

The CDR3: CASRTSGSGSDTQYF. The bases read TGCGCCAGCAGGACTAGCGGGAGTGGCTCAGATACGCAGTATTTT. The chain couples TRBV10-2 to TRBJ2-3, with 12 junctional bases fitting TRBD2. The CDR3 runs 15 amino acids, cysteine and phenylalanine included. Just the 45-base CDR3 DNA is kept, in frame starting at base 1. For this chain, trimming is 6 bases at the V end and 4 bases at the J end, and the number of junction bases without a gene match is 5. CDR1 and CDR2, per the germline V gene, are WSHSY and SAAADI.